This TCR beta chain came from a study of T cell repertoires in cytomegalovirus infection. From the reads, TCRdb called clonotypes with MiXCR, one entry per CDR3 protein. In the table there are just under 300,000 distinct CDR3 sequences, around 9.6% of which are singletons. V was clipped by 6 bases and J by 0 bases, with 11 bases between them. The CDR3 is 14 residues long. This clonotype showed up many times. Material: PBMCs. This TCR was sampled from a human donor in good health (CMV status not recorded). Some clones in this sample may be carry-over from other donors' samples. This chain links TRBV12-3 or TRBV12-4 with TRBJ2-5; D remains unclear. The CDR3 DNA follows: TGTGCCAGCAGCCTATGGGTGAACCAAGAGACCCAGTACTTC. This codes for CASSLWVNQETQYF.